This section outlines one T cell receptor beta chain sequence together with its context. Original analysis: Nucleated cell counts were estimated from reference gene primer amplification. Assay: immunoSEQ multiplex PCR; the TCRdb copy retains only in-frame clones and omits some. The V and J calls and the clone size are those of that table, but D and trimming were determined from the DNA. The sample includes 300,000 to 350,000 clones, 85% to 90% of them seen just once. Individuals drawn from some 25 US areas were roughly 18 to 100 years old. Cohort 3 recovery required two negative PCRs, clearance, or symptom resolution. With V trimmed by 3 bases and J by 4 bases, 13 bases remained unmatched. CDR3 length equals 18 residues. The V gene's germline CDR1 is SGHAT and CDR2 FQNNGV. The sample belongs to a study of blood T cell repertoires in COVID-19. Background on the study: Acute and convalescent COVID-19 samples came from the United States, Italy and Spain.

The rearrangement links TRBV11-2 to TRBJ2-1; 9 bases are a match to TRBD2. The sequence was obtained from a woman in her thirties who had recovered from COVID-19. Sequenced material: PBMCs or T cells enriched from blood (not recorded which). The CDR3 loop is CASSLDSTTSGAYNEQFF. CDR3 DNA: TGTGCCAGCAGCTTGGATTCGACGACTAGCGGAGCTTACAATGAGCAGTTCTTC. Together with reference TRBV11-2 and TRBJ2-1, the CDR3 gives the full variable domain: EAGVAQSPRYKIIEKRQSVAFWCNPISGHATLYWYQQILGQGPKLLIQFQNNGVVDDSQLPKDRFSAERLKGVDSTLKIQPAKLEDSAVYLCASSLDSTTSGAYNEQFFGPGTRLTVL.